The 15 T cell receptor beta chains below all came from one sample that was sequenced in a study of shared clonotypes between healthy human individuals. Produced via immunoSEQ multiplex PCR; TCRdb's table is partial and in-frame only. Here the sample spans about 2 million clones, about 95% being singletons. Selected positively for CCR7 and CD45RO-negative, naive CD8 cells excluded terminally differentiated effector memory CD45RA+ cells. Sequencing was done on a sample of naive CD8+ T cells sorted from blood. These receptors were taken from a man aged 18-30 years in good health.

The chain combines TRBV28 with TRBJ1-1; D is unclear. With 2 bases removed from V and 7 bases from J, the gap between germline ends came to 5 bases. The CDR3 consists of 11 residues. Germline CDR1 is MDHEN and CDR2 is SYDVKM. The DNA for the CDR3 is TGTGCCAGCAGTTTACTGAATGAAGCTTTCTTT. Translated, it gives CASSLLNEAFF.

This chain uses TRBV5-1 with TRBJ2-7; D is possibly TRBD2 (5 bases). CDR3 length: 15 amino acids. The V gene lost 1 base and the J gene lost 0 bases, with 11 bases spanning the gap. Per the germline V gene, CDR1 is SGHRS and CDR2 is YFSETQ. The CDR3 DNA sequence: TGCGCCAGCAGCTTGAGTCTGGGGAGCTCCTACGAGCAGTACTTC. Amino acid sequence: CASSLSLGSSYEQYF.

The chain is built from TRBV5-4 and TRBJ1-1; 7 nucleotides align to TRBD1. The CDR3 is 14 amino acids. CDR1 is SGHNT, CDR2 YYREEE, per germline (reference sequence). The V and J ends lost 4 bases and 1 base, in that order; junction bases with no gene match: 4. CDR3 loop: CASSLWTGNTEAFF. In DNA, the CDR3 is TGTGCCAGCAGCCTCTGGACAGGGAACACTGAAGCTTTCTTT.

V gene TRBV5-5 combines with J gene TRBJ1-1; 11 bases match TRBD1. Germline-derived CDR1 and CDR2 are SGHKS and YYEKEE (reference sequence). J lost 6 bases, V lost 4 bases, and 8 bases had no gene match. The CDR3 length is 15 residues. The CDR3 here is CASSAGTGGLAEAFF. CDR3 bases: TGTGCCAGCAGCGCGGGGACAGGGGGTCTTGCTGAAGCTTTCTTT. Drawing the rest from reference TRBV5-5 and TRBJ1-1, the complete variable domain is DAGVTQSPTHLIKTRGQQVTLRCSPISGHKSVSWYQQVLGQGPQFIFQYYEKEERGRGNFPDRFSARQFPNYSSELNVNALLLGDSALYLCASSAGTGGLAEAFFGQGTRLTVV.

This clone has a single count. The rearrangement uses TRBV25-1 and TRBJ2-5; a possible D gene is TRBD1 (6 bases). TRBJ2-7 explains the end of the DNA better; the J call may be wrong. Per the germline V gene, CDR1 is MGHDK and CDR2 is SYGVNS. The CDR3 runs to 15 residues. The CDR3 nucleotides are TGTGCCAGCAGTGAATCGGACAGTTTTGCCTACGAGCAGTACTTC. The encoded protein is CASSESDSFAYEQYF.

The table lists this clone with a few counts. The CDR3: CAWSLGSDGYTF. CDR3 coding DNA: TGTGCCTGGAGTTTGGGTTCTGATGGCTACACCTTC. The genes are TRBV30 and TRBJ1-2; D unclear. The V and J ends lost 2 bases and 6 bases respectively, with 10 bases between them. The CDR3 contains 12 residues. In germline, CDR1 is GTSNPN, CDR2 SVGIG (reference sequence).

This clone occurred once. The J gene is TRBJ2-3, the V gene TRBV6-5; 7 nucleotides line up with TRBD2. This CDR3 spans 16 amino acids. After removal of 0 bases from V and 1 base from J, the junction contained 4 bases not matched to a gene. The germline V gene has CDR1 MNHEY and CDR2 SVGAGI. The CDR3 loop reads CASSYSGLAGTDTQYF. Written as DNA, the CDR3 is TGTGCCAGCAGTTACTCGGGGCTAGCGGGCACAGATACGCAGTATTTT.

The chain uses TRBV6-5 and TRBJ1-6, with D unclear. Looked up from germline, CDR1 is MNHEY and CDR2 is SVGAGI. Trimming pared 0 bases from V and 6 bases from J, leaving 9 bases between. The CDR3 sequence is 15 residues long. In DNA, the CDR3 is TGTGCCAGCAGTTACTCGGGGTCCCTTAATTCACCCCTCCACTTT. Translated: CASSYSGSLNSPLHF.

The chain uses TRBV6-5 and TRBJ2-5; the D gene is possibly TRBD1 (6 bases). The germline CDR1 and CDR2 sequences are MNHEY and SVGAGI. The CDR3 loop spans 14 amino acids. The ends were cut back, 0 bases at V and 7 bases at J, with 12 bases in the middle. The CDR3, as DNA: TGTGCCAGCAGTTACTCGTGGCCCAGGGGGACCCAGTACTTC. The encoded protein is CASSYSWPRGTQYF.

Notes on this clone: Other DNA sequences from this sample encode an identical CDR3 as well. The genes are TRBV27 and TRBJ2-5; TRBD1 aligns across 7 bases. CDR1 is MNHEY and CDR2 is SMNVEV in the germline V gene (reference sequence). Trimming at V came to 2 bases and at J to 4 bases, leaving 4 bases not matched to a gene. The CDR3 runs 14 residues. The CDR3 spells CASSLLDRAETQYF. The DNA of the CDR3 is TGTGCCAGCAGTTTACTCGACAGGGCAGAGACCCAGTACTTC.

In its sample, this clone was seen once. Other DNA sequences within the sample encode an identical CDR3. This chain joins TRBV6-1 and TRBJ2-7; D is unresolved. Between the trimmed V and J ends, which lost 2 bases and 2 bases, there was a span of 7 bases. Germline V gene lookup returns CDR1 MNHNS and CDR2 SASEGT. The CDR3 contains 13 residues. The CDR3 sequence: CASSERGPYEQYF. The DNA for the CDR3 is TGTGCCAGCAGTGAACGAGGCCCCTACGAGCAGTACTTC.

The chain joins TRBV9 to TRBJ2-4; 11 bases align to TRBD1. Germline CDR1 SGDLS, CDR2 YYNGEE. There are 14 residues in the CDR3. With 4 bases clipped from V and 8 bases from J, the junction kept 5 bases outside the gene matches. DNA for the CDR3: TGTGCCAGCAGCTTCGGACAGGGGGCGGACATTCAGTACTTC. It is translated as CASSFGQGADIQYF.

This chain uses TRBV5-5 with TRBJ2-7; TRBD1 aligns across 7 bases. The CDR3 covers 12 residues. V dropped 5 bases and J dropped 5; count of bases not matched to a gene: 4. CDR1 is SGHKS, CDR2 YYEKEE, per germline (reference sequence). CDR3 protein: CASSRGPHEQYF. DNA for the CDR3: TGTGCCAGCAGTAGGGGGCCCCACGAGCAGTACTTC.

For this clone: Other DNA sequences in the sample encode the same CDR3. The chain combines TRBV5-4 with TRBJ1-1; D is uncertain. This CDR3 contains 13 residues. Germline CDR1 and CDR2: SGHNT and YYREEE (reference sequence). Trimming took 0 bases from V and 8 from J, leaving 11 bases between them. CDR3 sequence: CASSLGGLTEAFF. As DNA, the CDR3 is TGTGCCAGCAGCTTGGGTGGATTGACCGAAGCTTTCTTT.

The gene calls are TRBV27 and TRBJ2-2; 11 nucleotides match TRBD2. CDR1 is MNHEY and CDR2 is SMNVEV in the germline V gene (reference sequence). This CDR3 spans 17 amino acids. Trimming took 4 bases from V and 1 from J; bases not matched to a gene: 5. As DNA, the CDR3 is TGTGCCAGCAGTTACCTACTAGCGGGAGAGAACACCGGGGAGCTGTTTTTT. This codes for CASSYLLAGENTGELFF.